This T cell receptor beta chain was captured in a study of brain T cells in children with intractable seizures. Sequencing used immunoSEQ multiplex PCR; TCRdb keeps in-frame clones, though not all of them. This repertoire shows 110,000 or so clones, 90% to 95% found once; its top ten account for roughly 4%. Sequencing used peripheral blood, obtained at surgery. This TCR came from a boy younger than two with hemimegalencephaly and intractable seizures.

The CDR3 DNA reads TGTGCCATCAGTGGGCTCGAGTGGGAGCGGGGCACAGATACGCAGTATTTT. The encoded protein is CAISGLEWERGTDTQYF. This chain uses TRBV10-3 with TRBJ2-3; D is perhaps TRBD2 (6 bases). CDR1 is ENHRY, CDR2 SYGVKD, per germline. Trimming took 4 bases from V and 1 from J, leaving 18 bases between them. CDR3 length: 17 amino acids.